Presented here are 20 T cell receptor beta chains from one specimen sequenced in a study of T cells in Graves' hyperthyroidism and ophthalmopathy (dated by TCRdb to the late 2010s). The receptor library was made with multiplex PCR. TCRdb records Illumina HiSeq 2000 as the sequencer. Amplification of TCR beta CDR3 regions was carried out from RNA transcripts. The first round of RT-PCR for the TCR CDR3 was performed with the HTBI primer set and the Qiagen OneStep RT-PCR kit. Clones were called with MiXCR by TCRdb after fastp trimmed the public reads at Q25, and only in-frame beta chains were retained. Identical CDR3 protein sequences are pooled into one entry, listed with their most common genes and DNA. This sample has about 600,000 distinct CDR3 sequences in its table, and 14% of those were observed once. Under 15% of the sample lies in the top ten. Sequencing used blood. Receptors originate from a woman aged 45-60 years with Graves' ophthalmopathy.

This clonotype has a count of ten or more. V usage is TRBV29-1 and J usage is TRBJ1-1; no reliable D call. V dropped 7 bases and J dropped 0 bases, with 12 bases sitting between them. The CDR3 extends over 13 amino acids. Germline-derived CDR1 and CDR2 are SQVTM and ANQGSEA. The CDR3 region has the DNA TGCAGCGCTGGACGGCTCATGAACACTGAAGCTTTCTTT. Translating it yields CSAGRLMNTEAFF.

This clonotype was seen a handful of times. The V and J genes are TRBV7-2 and TRBJ2-1; D is unresolved. Germline-derived CDR1 and CDR2 are SGHTA and FQGNSA. CDR3 size: 11 residues. The ends were cut back, 5 bases at V and 10 bases at J, with 9 bases in the middle. This CDR3 reads CASSPTVEQFF. The DNA of the CDR3 is TGTGCCAGCAGCCCAACAGTGGAGCAGTTCTTC.

The rearrangement joins TRBV11-1 to TRBJ2-5, with 14 bases matching TRBD2. The CDR3 consists of 16 residues. Germline trimming cut 5 bases from V and 4 bases from J; bases unmatched to any gene: 6. Looked up from germline, CDR1 is SGHAT and CDR2 is FQDESV (reference sequence). The CDR3 DNA sequence: TGTGCCAGCAGCCGCAGACTAGCGGGAGGGCGAGAGACCCAGTACTTC. It specifies CASSRRLAGGRETQYF.

Concerning this clonotype: This may be a read error: a much more frequent sequence differs by one nucleotide. This chain links TRBV5-1 with TRBJ1-4; D gene uncertain. Germline loops: CDR1 SGHRS, CDR2 YFSETQ. This CDR3 comprises 17 residues. The CDR3 loop reads CASSQEVLISTNEELFF. The CDR3, as DNA: TGCGCCAGCAGCCAAGAAGTGTTAATTTCAACTAATGAAGAACTGTTTTTT.

This clonotype has at least ten counts. The genes are TRBV20-1 and TRBJ2-1; tentatively, D is TRBD1 or TRBD2 (5 bases each). CDR1 is DFQATT and CDR2 is SNEGSKA in the germline V gene (reference sequence). V shed 0 bases and J shed 2 bases, with 11 bases lying between them. This CDR3 has 15 amino acids. DNA for the CDR3: TGCAGTGCTAGAGAGAGGGGTTTGGCCTACAATGAGCAGTTCTTC. It encodes CSARERGLAYNEQFF.

The table lists this clonotype with a few counts. The V call is TRBV10-3, the J call TRBJ2-7; 14 bases map to TRBD2. Trimming at V came to 11 bases and at J to 0 bases, leaving 12 bases not matched to a gene. CDR3 size: 17 residues. CDR1 ENHRY and CDR2 SYGVKD come from the germline V gene. CDR3 nucleotides: TGTGCCCAAACCGGGACTAGCGGGAGAGGGGACTCCTACGAGCAGTACTTC. Translated, it gives CAQTGTSGRGDSYEQYF.

The gene calls are TRBV7-9 and TRBJ1-4; D uncertain. The germline V and J ends were trimmed by 2 bases and 7 bases, with 14 bases remaining between them. Germline loops: CDR1 SEHNR, CDR2 FQNEAQ (reference sequence). The CDR3 covers 15 residues. CDR3 bases: TGTGCCAGCAGCTTATTCTCCCCAAGAGGTGAAAAACTGTTTTTT. It specifies CASSLFSPRGEKLFF.

At least ten counts were recorded for this clonotype. The rearrangement uses TRBV7-2 and TRBJ2-1; D is unresolved. Between the trimmed V and J ends, which lost 3 bases and 3 bases, there was a span of 9 bases. The CDR3 runs to 14 residues. Looked up from germline, CDR1 is SGHTA and CDR2 is FQGNSA. The CDR3 spells CASSLMVGYNEQFF. CDR3 sequence (DNA): TGTGCCAGCAGCTTGATGGTGGGCTACAATGAGCAGTTCTTC.

In this sample, this clonotype turned up a few times. J is TRBJ2-2 and V is TRBV6-2 or TRBV6-3, with unresolved D. CDR1 MNHEY and CDR2 SVGEGT come from the germline V gene. Trimming took off 0 bases at V and 4 bases at J, with 18 bases between the two ends. The CDR3 loop spans 18 amino acids. CDR3 protein: CASSYSMFSGSSTGELFF. Written as DNA, the CDR3 is TGTGCCAGCAGTTACTCGATGTTTTCGGGTAGCAGCACCGGGGAGCTGTTTTTT.

In the case of this clonotype: It may be a read error: a sequence one base away is much more abundant. The chain uses TRBV6-1 and TRBJ2-7; D unresolved. This CDR3 region has 16 residues. V lost 10 bases to trimming and J lost 2 bases, with 24 bases between them. Germline CDR1 and CDR2: MNHNS and SASEGT. The CDR3 spells CATLPLLLGQTYEQYF. Written as DNA, the CDR3 is TGTGCCACATTGCCCCTCCTTCTAGGGCAGACCTACGAGCAGTACTTC.

This clonotype occurred many times. The chain recombines TRBV20-1 with TRBJ1-5, with unresolved D. The CDR3 length is 11 residues. V lost 5 bases to trimming and J lost 7 bases, with 9 bases between them. CDR1 is DFQATT and CDR2 is SNEGSKA in the germline V gene (reference sequence). The CDR3 coding sequence is TGCAGTGCTGCAACGGGACAGCCCCAGCATTTT. Residues: CSAATGQPQHF.

This clonotype was detected many times. The V and J genes are TRBV18 and TRBJ2-7, with TRBD2 matching over 7 bases. The CDR3 spans 17 residues. Trimming removed 2 bases from V and 3 bases from J; junction bases left unmatched: 13. Per the germline V gene, CDR1 is KGHSH and CDR2 is LQKENI. This chain's CDR3 is CASSPGLRLAEVYEQYF. In nucleotides, the CDR3 is TGTGCCAGCTCACCAGGTCTGCGGCTAGCGGAGGTCTACGAGCAGTACTTC.

This clonotype was observed a few times. The chain combines TRBV28 with TRBJ1-4, with 7 bases lining up with TRBD1. The germline gives CDR1 MDHEN, CDR2 SYDVKM. The length of the CDR3 is 15 residues. J gave up 6 bases and V 5 bases, and 9 bases lay outside the gene matches. The CDR3 DNA reads TGTGCCAGCAGTAAGCTAGACAGGGACTATGAAAAACTGTTTTTT. Amino acid sequence: CASSKLDRDYEKLFF.

The chain carries TRBV27 and TRBJ1-6; D remains unclear. This CDR3 spans 13 amino acids. V lost 5 bases, J lost 10 bases, and 12 bases lay in between. CDR1 MNHEY and CDR2 SMNVEV come from the germline V gene (reference sequence). In nucleotides, the CDR3 is TGTGCCAGCAGTCTATTGAGTGACTCACCCCTCCACTTT. Residues: CASSLLSDSPLHF.

V gene TRBV19 combines with J gene TRBJ2-7; 8 nucleotides agree with TRBD1. The length of the CDR3 is 15 residues. The J segment lost 2 bases and the V segment lost 0 bases, leaving 3 bases of the junction unmatched. Germline CDR1 is LNHDA and CDR2 is SQIVND (reference sequence). The CDR3 coding sequence is TGTGCCAGTAGTATAGACAGGGGGCGCCCCTACGAGCAGTACTTC. The encoded protein is CASSIDRGRPYEQYF.

This clonotype turned up a few times. V and J are TRBV27 and TRBJ2-2, with TRBD2 matching over 16 bases. Germline-derived CDR1 and CDR2 are MNHEY and SMNVEV (reference sequence). This CDR3 contains 18 residues. Trimming took 1 base from V and 5 from J; bases not matched to a gene: 4. CDR3 amino acids: CASSLWGLAGGRTGELFF. CDR3 DNA sequence: TGTGCCAGCAGTTTATGGGGACTAGCGGGAGGGAGAACCGGGGAGCTGTTTTTT.

This clonotype has ten or more counts. The rearrangement links TRBV5-1 to TRBJ2-1, with 10 positions matching TRBD1. The CDR3 has 14 residues. Germline values: CDR1 SGHRS, CDR2 YFSETQ. Trimming took 7 bases from V and 8 from J; bases not matched to a gene: 9. The CDR3 sequence: CASSPGQGHDEQFF. As DNA, the CDR3 is TGCGCCAGCTCCCCGGGACAGGGGCATGATGAGCAGTTCTTC.

The V gene is TRBV2, the J gene TRBJ2-1; 8 bases fit TRBD2. This CDR3 has 13 residues. CDR1 and CDR2 from the germline V gene are SNHLY and FYNNEI. V lost 0 bases, J lost 15 bases, and 7 bases stayed unmatched. CDR3: CASSEAQAGVLFF. CDR3 sequence (DNA): TGTGCCAGCAGTGAAGCGCAAGCGGGAGTTCTGTTCTTC. Full variable domain (remainder filled in from reference TRBV2 and TRBJ2-1): EPEVTQTPSHQVTQMGQEVILRCVPISNHLYFYWYRQILGQKVEFLVSFYNNEISEKSEIFDDQFSVERPDGSNFTLKIRSTKLEDSAMYFCASSEAQAGVLFFGPGTRLTVL.

The table lists this clonotype with a few counts. This sequence joins TRBV28 and TRBJ1-5; TRBD1 matches at 9 bases. CDR1 and CDR2 from the germline V gene are MDHEN and SYDVKM. V dropped 6 bases and J dropped 7; count of bases not matched to a gene: 4. The CDR3 extends over 13 amino acids. CDR3 nucleotide sequence: TGTGCCAGCAGCGGGACAGGGAGACAGCCCCAGCATTTT. It is translated as CASSGTGRQPQHF.

Regarding this clonotype: A clone one base away is much larger, so this may be a read error. The V gene is TRBV6-1, the J gene TRBJ2-3; 12 bases match TRBD2. Looked up from germline, CDR1 is MNHNS and CDR2 is SASEGT. This CDR3 has 15 residues. The CDR3 loop is CAGSELAGGRGTQYF. DNA of the CDR3: TGTGCCGGCAGTGAACTAGCGGGAGGTCGGGGTACGCAGTATTTT.